This is a list of T cell receptor beta chains from one sample in a study of early T cells in non-severe SARS-CoV-2 infection. MiXCR, run by TCRdb on the 5' RACE reads, gives a single entry per CDR3 protein. The table shows under 90,000 distinct CDR3 sequences, with 13% occurring only once. What was sequenced was whole blood. Receptors originate from an adult who was a healthcare worker with PCR-confirmed SARS-CoV-2 infection or an uninfected control (not recorded which). Each CDR3 is given with its conserved first and last residue. The order of the fields is J gene, clone size, D gene, V gene, CDR3 protein, CDR3 DNA. D genes are given only for firm matches. Size is stated for part of the rows, as once, few or many counts, or as a class when the clone is expanded.

>TRBJ2-7|many|.|TRBV5-5
CASSLIRDTRYEQYF
TGTGCCAGCAGCTTGATTAGGGACACCCGCTACGAGCAGTACTTC
>TRBJ1-6|many|.|TRBV20-1
CSARDREGGNSPLHF
TGCAGTGCTAGAGATCGGGAGGGCGGCAATTCACCCCTCCACTTT
>TRBJ1-2|few|.|TRBV4-1
CASSQFTYGYTF
TGCGCCAGCAGCCAATTCACCTATGGCTACACCTTC
>TRBJ2-5|.|.|TRBV6-5
CASSRPQETQYF
TGTGCCAGCAGCCGACCGCAAGAGACCCAGTACTTC
>TRBJ1-5|few|.|TRBV6-1
CASKGGRQEFFGNQPQHF
TGTGCCAGTAAGGGGGGAAGACAGGAGTTCTTTGGCAATCAGCCCCAGCATTTT
>TRBJ2-3|few|.|TRBV20-1
CSARSDDTQYF
TGCAGTGCTAGGAGCGACGATACGCAGTATTTT
>TRBJ2-2|.|.|TRBV3-1
CASSRTIGELFF
TGTGCCAGCAGCCGGACAATCGGGGAGCTGTTTTTT
>TRBJ2-2|many|.|TRBV11-3
CASSLRVTGELFF
TGTGCCAGCAGCTTGCGGGTTACCGGGGAGCTGTTTTTT
>TRBJ2-7|.|.|TRBV3-1
CASRPLGSSYEQYF
TGTGCCAGCAGACCCTTGGGGTCTTCCTACGAGCAGTACTTC
>TRBJ2-1|.|TRBD1|TRBV11-2
CASSFPRGGAGRNEQFF
TGTGCCAGCAGCTTCCCCCGAGGGGGCGCAGGTCGGAATGAGCAGTTCTTC
>TRBJ2-4|few|TRBD1|TRBV7-9
CASSPDRVYENIQYF
TGTGCCAGCAGCCCGGACAGGGTATATGAAAACATTCAGTACTTC
>TRBJ1-3|few|.|TRBV29-1
CSVGESSGNTIYF
TGCAGCGTGGGGGAGAGCTCTGGAAACACCATATATTTT
>TRBJ2-3|few|.|TRBV28
CASSLGGRTGVAQYF
TGTGCCAGCAGTTTAGGTGGGCGCACGGGGGTTGCGCAGTATTTT
>TRBJ1-3|.|.|TRBV20-1
CSARDAAGNTIYF
TGCAGTGCTAGAGACGCAGCTGGAAACACCATATATTTT
>TRBJ2-3|few|.|TRBV15
CATGVSLTDTQYF
TGTGCCACCGGAGTGAGTCTCACAGATACGCAGTATTTT
>TRBJ2-3|.|TRBD2|TRBV29-1
CSVVRGSTDTQYF
TGCAGCGTTGTGCGGGGGAGCACAGATACGCAGTATTTT
>TRBJ1-2|many|.|TRBV30
CAWMPFTSYGYTF
TGTGCCTGGATGCCCTTTACTAGCTATGGCTACACCTTC
>TRBJ2-1|few|TRBD1|TRBV19
CASSQYLLRDRPYNEQFF
TGTGCCAGTAGCCAATACCTCCTCCGGGACAGGCCCTACAATGAGCAGTTCTTC
>TRBJ1-1|few|TRBD1|TRBV5-1
CASSWTGGAPIAEAFF
TGCGCCAGCAGCTGGACAGGGGGCGCCCCTATTGCTGAAGCTTTCTTT
>TRBJ2-3|.|.|TRBV9
CASSISTLGADTQYF
TGTGCCAGCAGCATCTCGACCTTGGGAGCAGATACGCAGTATTTT
>TRBJ1-1|many|.|TRBV27
CASQFMKSPRLGTEAFF
TGTGCCAGCCAGTTTATGAAGAGTCCCCGACTGGGGACTGAAGCTTTCTTT
>TRBJ2-7|many|.|TRBV6-6
CASRRGEGEQYF
TGTGCCAGCAGGCGGGGTGAGGGAGAGCAGTACTTC
>TRBJ2-3|.|.|TRBV12-3/TRBV12-4
CASSPGVTGPTDTQYF
TGTGCCAGCAGTCCCGGCGTGACAGGCCCCACAGATACGCAGTATTTT
>TRBJ1-6|.|.|TRBV4-1
CASSQLSAPNLALHF
TGCGCCAGCAGCCAATTATCGGCTCCCAATTTGGCCCTCCACTTT
>TRBJ1-2|few|.|TRBV4-1
CASSQEAPDGSPNPRGYTF
TGCGCCAGCAGCCAAGAAGCCCCGGACGGCAGTCCAAACCCCAGGGGCTACACCTTC
>TRBJ2-3|many|TRBD1|TRBV29-1
CSVIERGGQGPDTQYF
TGCAGCGTTATTGAGAGGGGCGGACAGGGCCCAGATACGCAGTATTTT
>TRBJ2-3|many|TRBD2|TRBV7-6
CASSLSGGAFWRTDTQYF
TGTGCCAGCAGCTTGAGCGGGGGGGCCTTCTGGAGAACAGATACGCAGTATTTT
>TRBJ2-7|many|.|TRBV5-1
CASSLSGPYVGEQYF
TGCGCCAGCAGCTTGTCAGGCCCTTATGTCGGCGAGCAGTACTTC
>TRBJ1-6|.|.|TRBV20-1
CSASRAQATNSPLHF
TGCAGTGCTAGTAGGGCCCAGGCAACGAATTCACCCCTCCACTTT
>TRBJ1-2|many|TRBD1|TRBV7-2
CASSRSGTGVSNYGYTF
TGTGCCAGCAGCCGATCCGGGACAGGAGTATCTAACTATGGCTACACCTTC
>TRBJ2-1|.|.|TRBV2
CASRAPLRDNEQFF
TGTGCCAGCAGGGCCCCTTTGCGGGATAACGAGCAGTTCTTC
>TRBJ2-5|.|.|TRBV9
CASSARLGETQYF
TGTGCCAGCAGCGCCCGACTAGGAGAGACCCAGTACTTC
>TRBJ2-3|many|TRBD2|TRBV29-1
CSVQSAGDPTDTQYF
TGCAGCGTTCAATCAGCGGGGGATCCCACAGATACGCAGTATTTT
>TRBJ1-1|few|.|TRBV9
CASRALEYTEAFF
TGTGCCAGCAGAGCCCTAGAATACACTGAAGCTTTCTTT
>TRBJ1-1|.|.|TRBV20-1
CSARAAGPNTEAFF
TGCAGTGCTAGAGCGGCAGGCCCGAACACTGAAGCTTTCTTT
>TRBJ2-7|.|.|TRBV15
CATSRDRRTSYEQYF
TGTGCCACCAGCAGAGATCGACGGACCTCCTACGAGCAGTACTTC
>TRBJ2-5|many|.|TRBV18
CASSPRGAQETQYF
TGTGCCAGCTCACCCCGAGGGGCCCAAGAGACCCAGTACTTC
>TRBJ2-7|.|.|TRBV5-1
CASSFRSSSYEQYF
TGCGCCAGCAGCTTCCGTAGCAGCTCCTACGAGCAGTACTTC
>TRBJ2-1|.|TRBD2|TRBV4-1
CASSVREGPYNEQFF
TGCGCCAGCAGCGTTAGGGAGGGCCCCTACAATGAGCAGTTCTTC
>TRBJ1-4|.|TRBD1|TRBV7-9
CASSSTGPEKLFF
TGTGCCAGCAGCTCGACAGGGCCTGAAAAACTGTTTTTT
>TRBJ1-4|.|.|TRBV27
CASSIRGLNEKLFF
TGTGCCAGCAGTATCCGGGGCCTTAATGAAAAACTGTTTTTT
>TRBJ2-7|few|.|TRBV5-6
CASSFRASYEQYF
TGTGCCAGCAGCTTCAGAGCCTCCTACGAGCAGTACTTC